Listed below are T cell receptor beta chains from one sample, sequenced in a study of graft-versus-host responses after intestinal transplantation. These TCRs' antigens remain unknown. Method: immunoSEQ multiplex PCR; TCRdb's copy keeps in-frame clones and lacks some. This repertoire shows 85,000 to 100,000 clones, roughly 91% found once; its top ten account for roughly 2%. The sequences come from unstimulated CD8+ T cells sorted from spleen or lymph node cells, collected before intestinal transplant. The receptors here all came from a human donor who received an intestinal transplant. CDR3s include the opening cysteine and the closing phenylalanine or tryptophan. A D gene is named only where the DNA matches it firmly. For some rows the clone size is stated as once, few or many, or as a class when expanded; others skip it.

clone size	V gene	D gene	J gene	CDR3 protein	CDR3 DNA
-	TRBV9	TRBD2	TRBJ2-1	CASSARQGLAGGREQFF	TGTGCCAGCAGCGCCCGCCAAGGACTAGCGGGGGGTAGAGAGCAGTTCTTC
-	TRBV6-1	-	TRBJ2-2	CASSETGYPGELFF	TGTGCCAGCAGTGAAACCGGGTACCCCGGGGAGCTGTTTTTT
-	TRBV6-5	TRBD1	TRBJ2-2	CASSPGTATGELFF	TGTGCCAGCAGTCCCGGGACAGCCACCGGGGAGCTGTTTTTT
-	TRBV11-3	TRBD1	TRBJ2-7	CASSSLDRSYEQYF	TGTGCCAGCAGCTCATTGGACAGGTCTTACGAGCAGTACTTC
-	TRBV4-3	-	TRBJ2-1	CASSQESYRRSDNEQFF	TGCGCCAGCAGCCAAGAATCGTACAGGAGATCCGACAATGAGCAGTTCTTC
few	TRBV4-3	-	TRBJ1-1	CASSQAPPMNTEAFF	TGCGCCAGCAGCCAAGCCCCCCCTATGAACACTGAAGCTTTCTTT
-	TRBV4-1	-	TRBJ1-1	CASSVRGNTEAFF	TGCGCCAGCAGCGTCAGAGGGAACACTGAAGCTTTCTTT
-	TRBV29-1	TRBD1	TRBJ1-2	CSVETGAGYTF	TGCAGCGTGGAGACAGGGGCTGGCTACACCTTC
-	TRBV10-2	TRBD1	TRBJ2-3	CASSLDRGNIGTDTQYF	TGCGCCAGCAGCTTGGACAGGGGGAATATCGGCACAGATACGCAGTATTTT
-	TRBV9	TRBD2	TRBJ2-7	CASSISETSGAYEQYF	TGTGCCAGCAGCATTTCAGAGACTAGCGGGGCCTACGAGCAGTACTTC
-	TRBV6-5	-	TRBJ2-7	CASSYSHQGGAYEQYF	TGTGCCAGCAGTTACTCTCATCAGGGGGGAGCCTACGAGCAGTACTTC
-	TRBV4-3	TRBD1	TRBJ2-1	CASSQDGPTGGHNEQFF	TGCGCCAGCAGCCAAGATGGCCCAACAGGGGGCCATAATGAGCAGTTCTTC
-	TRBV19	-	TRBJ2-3	CASSLWSGDTQYF	TGTGCCAGTAGTCTCTGGAGCGGCGATACGCAGTATTTT
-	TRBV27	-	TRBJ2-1	CASSKYNEQFF	TGTGCCAGCAGCAAATACAATGAGCAGTTCTTC
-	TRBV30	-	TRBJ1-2	CAWTDSHYGYTF	TGTGCCTGGACCGACAGCCACTATGGCTACACCTTC
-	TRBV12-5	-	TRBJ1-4	CASGPGQLNEKLFF	TGTGCTAGTGGCCCTGGACAGCTGAATGAAAAACTGTTTTTT
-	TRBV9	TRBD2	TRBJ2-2	CASSPSRTSGGAVNGELFF	TGTGCCAGCAGCCCCAGTCGGACTAGCGGGGGGGCGGTGAACGGGGAGCTGTTTTTT
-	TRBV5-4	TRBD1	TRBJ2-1	CASSLPGQGYNEQFF	TGTGCCAGCAGCCTACCGGGACAGGGCTACAATGAGCAGTTCTTC
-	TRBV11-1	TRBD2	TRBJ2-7	CASSPVPGLGSEQYF	TGTGCCAGCAGCCCAGTCCCGGGACTAGGTTCCGAGCAGTACTTC
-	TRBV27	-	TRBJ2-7	CASSLTDRHHEQYF	TGTGCCAGCAGTCTAACAGACAGGCACCACGAGCAGTACTTC
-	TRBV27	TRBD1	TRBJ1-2	CASRGTGGVNYGYTF	TGTGCCAGCAGGGGGACAGGGGGCGTGAACTATGGCTACACCTTC
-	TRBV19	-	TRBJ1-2	CASSGLGGRRFVDTF	TGTGCCAGTAGCGGGCTGGGGGGGCGCAGGTTTGTCGACACCTTC
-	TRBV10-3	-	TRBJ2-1	CAISEQGTYNEQFF	TGTGCCATCAGTGAGCAGGGGACCTACAATGAGCAGTTCTTC
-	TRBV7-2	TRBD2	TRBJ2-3	CASSRGLAGGGRDTQYF	TGTGCCAGCAGCAGGGGACTAGCGGGGGGCGGCCGGGATACGCAGTATTTT
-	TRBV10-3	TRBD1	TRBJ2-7	CAISPTGSSYEQYF	TGTGCCATCAGCCCGACAGGGAGCTCCTACGAGCAGTACTTC
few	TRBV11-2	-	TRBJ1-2	CASSLAPAANYGYTF	TGTGCCAGCAGCTTAGCCCCGGCGGCTAACTATGGCTACACCTTC
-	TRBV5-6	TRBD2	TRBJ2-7	CASSVMTSLGEQYF	TGTGCCAGCAGCGTCATGACTAGCCTAGGCGAGCAGTACTTC
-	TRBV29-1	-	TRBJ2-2	CSVESPRDSTGELFF	TGCAGCGTTGAAAGTCCCAGGGATAGCACCGGGGAGCTGTTTTTT
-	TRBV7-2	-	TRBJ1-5	CASSLRGEYQPQHF	TGTGCCAGCAGCCTGCGGGGCGAATATCAGCCCCAGCATTTT
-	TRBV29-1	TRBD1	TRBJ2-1	CSVENAGTGPYNEQFF	TGCAGCGTTGAGAACGCCGGGACAGGGCCCTACAATGAGCAGTTCTTC
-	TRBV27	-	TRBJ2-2	CASSLFVQGPRAGELFF	TGTGCCAGCAGTTTATTTGTTCAGGGCCCTAGGGCCGGGGAGCTGTTTTTT
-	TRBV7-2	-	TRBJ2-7	CASSFPGNSYEQYF	TGTGCCAGCAGCTTCCCAGGGAACTCCTACGAGCAGTACTTC
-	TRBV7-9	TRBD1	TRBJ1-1	CASSLSPGGLNTEAFF	TGTGCCAGCAGCTTAAGTCCAGGGGGCCTGAACACTGAAGCTTTCTTT
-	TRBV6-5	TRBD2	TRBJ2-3	CASSYSGEYTDTQYF	TGTGCCAGCAGTTATAGCGGGGAGTACACAGATACGCAGTATTTT
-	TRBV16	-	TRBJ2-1	CASSQWRVPSYNEQFF	TGTGCCAGCAGCCAATGGAGGGTCCCCTCCTACAATGAGCAGTTCTTC
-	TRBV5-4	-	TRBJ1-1	CASSLDRGSTEAFF	TGTGCCAGCAGCTTGGATAGGGGATCTACTGAAGCTTTCTTT
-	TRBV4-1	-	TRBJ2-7	CASSQGASYEQYF	TGCGCCAGCAGCCAAGGGGCTTCCTACGAGCAGTACTTC
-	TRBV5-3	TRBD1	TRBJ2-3	CARSPGTGSTDTQYF	TGTGCCAGAAGTCCCGGGACAGGGAGCACAGATACGCAGTATTTT
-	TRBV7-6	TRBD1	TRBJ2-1	CASSRGGTEQFF	TGTGCCAGCAGCCGAGGGGGCACTGAGCAGTTCTTC
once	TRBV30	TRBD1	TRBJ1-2	CAWSVRDSLNYGYTF	TGTGCCTGGAGTGTGAGGGACAGCCTTAACTATGGCTACACCTTC
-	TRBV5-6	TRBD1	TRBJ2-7	CASSLGQGFEQYF	TGTGCCAGCAGCTTGGGACAGGGGTTCGAGCAGTACTTC
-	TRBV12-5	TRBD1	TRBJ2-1	CASESFAGTGGDEQFF	TGTGCTAGTGAATCCTTTGCAGGGACAGGGGGGGATGAGCAGTTCTTC
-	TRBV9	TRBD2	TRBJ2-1	CASSGSGGADNEQFF	TGTGCCAGCAGCGGGAGCGGGGGGGCGGACAATGAGCAGTTCTTC
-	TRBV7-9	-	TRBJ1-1	CASSPALSSGTEAFF	TGTGCCAGCAGCCCCGCCCTATCCTCAGGGACTGAAGCTTTCTTT
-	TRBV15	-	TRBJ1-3	CATSSETGSGNTIYF	TGTGCCACCAGCAGCGAAACAGGGTCTGGAAACACCATATATTTT
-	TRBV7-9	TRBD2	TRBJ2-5	CASSLSSGGARETQYF	TGTGCCAGCAGCTTATCTAGCGGGGGGGCCCGGGAGACCCAGTACTTC
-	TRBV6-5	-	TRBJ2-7	CASSPGVAYEQYF	TGTGCCAGCAGCCCAGGGGTGGCCTACGAGCAGTACTTC
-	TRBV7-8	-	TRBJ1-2	CASSLVRVGGDGYTF	TGTGCCAGCAGCTTAGTGCGGGTGGGGGGTGATGGCTACACCTTC
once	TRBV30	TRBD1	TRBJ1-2	CAWRDRDRGPGGYTF	TGTGCCTGGAGGGACCGGGACAGGGGGCCTGGGGGCTACACCTTC
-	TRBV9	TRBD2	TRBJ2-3	CASSGRGGPTDTQYF	TGTGCCAGCAGCGGGCGGGGGGGCCCCACAGATACGCAGTATTTT
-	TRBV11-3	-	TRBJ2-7	CASSLVNRQALYEQYF	TGTGCCAGCAGCTTAGTAAACAGGCAAGCACTCTACGAGCAGTACTTC